The entry below gives a single T cell receptor (beta chain) sequence along with its context. The germline V gene encodes CDR1 SEHNR and CDR2 FQNEAQ (reference sequence). The CDR3 sequence is 16 residues long. The V end lost 2 bases, the J end lost 5 bases, and 18 bases lay between the germline ends. The data stem from a study of blood T cells in healthy people across ages. With a J-beta primer mix and a sample-barcoded 5' primer, a second PCR ran about 6 to 11 cycles. Any given sample supplied a minimum of 3 million CDR3-containing paired-end reads. TCRdb recomputed calls from the 5' RACE reads with MiXCR, one row per CDR3 protein. In the table there are over 500,000 distinct CDR3 sequences, about 28% of which are singletons. The sample also formed part of further work on T cells of mothers and their children.

The sequencing sample was made of blood. The V gene is TRBV7-9, the J gene TRBJ2-5, with TRBD1 as a possible D gene (8 bases). The source of this sequence is a boy aged 2 to 10 in good health. Here the CDR3 reads CASSLRPDRGGETQYF. The CDR3 nucleotides read TGTGCCAGCAGCTTAAGACCCGACAGGGGAGGGGAGACCCAGTACTTC.